What follows is one TCR beta chain and its context. Antigen unknown. These data originate in a study of T cells in tuberculosis. Points from the study as a whole: GEM motif frequencies gave over 55% accuracy; the GMM repertoire gave approximately 90%. Selection depended on which cryopreserved specimens were available. GMM-specific TCRs were nearer to active tuberculosis alpha repertoires, suggesting expansion.

Trimming shortened V by 8 bases and J by 0 bases, and 14 bases separated the two germline ends. Germline V gene sequence: CDR1 SEHNR, CDR2 FQNEAQ (reference sequence). This CDR3 region has 15 residues. The protocol was immunoSEQ multiplex PCR, while the TCRdb copy is restricted to in-frame clones and leaves out a portion. The sample holds roughly 33,000 clones, roughly 92% seen once. Sequencing was done on a sample of PBMCs. This sequence joins TRBV7-9 and TRBJ1-3, with no clear D. This receptor was obtained from a donor aged 10 to 29 with latent tuberculosis or without tuberculosis infection. Here the CDR3 DNA reads TGTGCCAGCCAACACCCGACTCTCTCTGGAAACACCATATATTTT. It specifies CASQHPTLSGNTIYF.